These 25 T cell receptor beta chains share one sample of origin, sequenced in a study of cytomegalovirus exposure and HLA in healthy donors. The PCR contained 60 Vbeta and 13 Jbeta primers. Method: immunoSEQ multiplex PCR; TCRdb's copy keeps in-frame clones and lacks some. The sample has roughly 120,000 clones; less than 75% are singletons. Sequencing input: PBMCs. These receptors were taken from a woman aged 40 to 55 in good health and CMV-seronegative.

This clone was seen only a few times. The rearrangement joins TRBV30 to TRBJ2-7; weak D call: TRBD1 (5 bases). This CDR3 comprises 12 residues. V was clipped by 2 bases and J by 7 bases, with 12 bases between them. In germline, CDR1 is GTSNPN, CDR2 SVGIG (reference sequence). The CDR3 region has the DNA TGTGCCTGGAGTCCACAGGTGGGGGAGCAGTACTTC. Translated: CAWSPQVGEQYF.

V usage is TRBV2 and J usage is TRBJ2-7, with 10 bases lining up with TRBD1. The V gene end was trimmed by 8 bases and the J gene end by 3 bases; junction bases not matched to a gene: 7. The CDR3 loop spans 14 amino acids. Germline values: CDR1 SNHLY, CDR2 FYNNEI. CDR3 loop: CASHFGQGVYEQYF. The CDR3 DNA reads TGTGCCAGCCACTTCGGACAGGGGGTCTACGAGCAGTACTTC.

The CDR3: CASSYPGTGEAFF. In nucleotides, the CDR3 is TGTGCCAGCAGTTACCCAGGCACTGGCGAAGCTTTCTTT. V usage is TRBV6-5 and J usage is TRBJ1-1; D is unresolved. V lost 2 bases to trimming and J lost 8 bases, with 12 bases between them. The germline V gene has CDR1 MNHEY and CDR2 SVGAGI. This CDR3 region has 13 residues.

This sequence joins TRBV28 and TRBJ1-3, with D possibly matching TRBD1 (6 bases). Trimming pared 7 bases from V and 4 bases from J, leaving 23 bases between. This CDR3 spans 17 amino acids. Germline V lookup: CDR1 MDHEN, CDR2 SYDVKM. The CDR3 loop is CASNNDLGALGGNTIYF. CDR3 nucleotide sequence: TGTGCCAGCAACAACGACTTGGGGGCGCTGGGAGGAAACACCATATATTTT.

Note on this clone: A read error may account for a junction end that differs from germline. V is TRBV29-1 and J is TRBJ2-3; D perhaps matches TRBD2 (6 bases). There are 11 residues in the CDR3. In germline, CDR1 is SQVTM, CDR2 ANQGSEA. The CDR3 DNA reads as TGCAGCGTAGGCCGGGACTTCGGAGGAAGTTTT. Its translation is CSVGRDFGGSF.

The V gene is TRBV4-1, the J gene TRBJ2-1; 11 bases line up with TRBD2. The CDR3 spans 17 residues. After removal of 5 bases from V and 5 bases from J, the junction contained 11 bases not matched to a gene. CDR1 and CDR2 from the germline V gene are MGHRA and YSYEKL. For the CDR3, the DNA is TGCGCCAGCAGCTCTCGGATACTAGCGGGGGTAGACAATGAGCAGTTCTTC. Translated: CASSSRILAGVDNEQFF.

The chain combines TRBV11-2 with TRBJ2-2; D may be TRBD1 (6 bases). The CDR3 sequence is 16 residues long. CDR1 is SGHAT, CDR2 FQNNGV, per germline. Trimming took off 5 bases at V and 0 bases at J, with 13 bases between the two ends. CDR3 DNA: TGTGCCAGCAGCCCATGGACAGAGACGAACACCGGGGAGCTGTTTTTT. Protein sequence: CASSPWTETNTGELFF.

The CDR3 reads CASSQGTASGSETQYF. The CDR3 coding sequence is TGCGCCAGCAGCCAAGGTACGGCGTCGGGTTCGGAGACCCAGTACTTC. The rearrangement links TRBV4-3 to TRBJ2-5; D is ambiguous. Trimming took off 1 base at V and 5 bases at J, with 17 bases between the two ends. This CDR3 is built from 16 residues. Germline V gene data show CDR1 as LGHNA and CDR2 as YSLEER.

The chain recombines TRBV6-1 with TRBJ2-5; 8 nucleotides align to TRBD1. The trim removed 10 bases at V and 4 bases at J, leaving 8 bases unmatched. The CDR3 spans 13 residues. Looked up from germline, CDR1 is MNHNS and CDR2 is SASEGT. The CDR3 coding sequence is TGTGCCACCCGGACAGGGATCGGAGAGACCCAGTACTTC. It yields the protein CATRTGIGETQYF.

V usage is TRBV19 and J usage is TRBJ1-5, with D perhaps TRBD1 (5 bases). Germline CDR1 reads LNHDA; CDR2 reads SQIVND (reference sequence). The CDR3 is made up of 12 amino acids. V gave up 8 bases and J gave up 7 bases, with 12 bases separating them. CDR3 bases: TGTGCCAGTCGGGGGAGCGTCCAGCCCCAGCATTTT. Protein: CASRGSVQPQHF.

The chain combines TRBV4-3 with TRBJ2-3; D unclear. Germline V gene data show CDR1 as LGHNA and CDR2 as YSLEER. This CDR3 has 14 amino acids. Trimming cost V 0 bases and J 3 bases, with 7 bases left between them. The CDR3 DNA sequence: TGCGCCAGCAGCCAAGATCCAGCGACAGATACGCAGTATTTT. This gives the protein CASSQDPATDTQYF.

The chain has TRBV15 and TRBJ1-1, with a weak D call TRBD1 (6 bases). CDR1 LNHNV and CDR2 YYDKDF come from the germline V gene (reference sequence). Between the trimmed V and J ends, which lost 4 bases and 2 bases, there was a span of 11 bases. This CDR3 has 14 residues. The chain's CDR3 is CATSTRQVNTEAFF. The CDR3 region has the DNA TGTGCCACCAGCACCAGACAGGTCAACACTGAAGCTTTCTTT.

This clone was detected once. The rearrangement joins TRBV18 to TRBJ1-5; D not resolved. The CDR3 length is 14 residues. V dropped 2 bases and J dropped 4 bases, with 9 bases sitting between them. Looked up from germline, CDR1 is KGHSH and CDR2 is LQKENI. CDR3: CASSPNEMNQPQHF. The CDR3, as DNA: TGTGCCAGCTCACCAAACGAGATGAATCAGCCCCAGCATTTT.

This clone was seen just once. CDR3 sequence (DNA): TGCGCCAGCAGCTTGGGGTCGGCAGGCAACACCGGGGAGCTGTTTTTT. Translation gives CASSLGSAGNTGELFF. The J gene is TRBJ2-2, the V gene TRBV5-1; D call uncertain. The CDR3 has 16 amino acids. V lost 0 bases, J lost 2 bases, and 11 bases lay in between. Germline CDR1 SGHRS, CDR2 YFSETQ.

This clone is a singleton in its sample. The junction and the germline gene differ at one end; a read error may be behind it. CDR3 region: CASSFAGQETRYF. CDR3 DNA: TGTGCCAGCAGCTTTGCAGGGCAAGAGACCCGGTACTTC. The rearrangement links TRBV11-3 to TRBJ2-5, with a possible D match to TRBD1 (5 bases). Germline CDR1 SGHNT, CDR2 YENEEA. This CDR3 has 13 amino acids.

The rearrangement uses TRBV7-9 and TRBJ2-7, with 10 bases aligning to TRBD2. This CDR3 has 15 amino acids. CDR1 and CDR2 from the germline V gene are SEHNR and FQNEAQ (reference sequence). V dropped 5 bases and J dropped 3; count of bases not matched to a gene: 7. The DNA for the CDR3 is TGTGCCAGCAGCCCGAGACTAGCGGGCCTCTACGAGCAGTACTTC. Amino acid sequence: CASSPRLAGLYEQYF.

The rearrangement joins TRBV18 to TRBJ2-5, with 12 bases aligning to TRBD2. Germline V gene lookup returns CDR1 KGHSH and CDR2 LQKENI. CDR3 size: 14 residues. V was clipped by 2 bases and J by 5 bases; unmatched bases: 0. The CDR3 is CASSPTSGGETQYF. As DNA, the CDR3 is TGTGCCAGCTCACCAACTAGCGGGGGGGAGACCCAGTACTTC. The full variable domain, rest sourced from reference TRBV18 and TRBJ2-5, is NAGVMQNPRHLVRRRGQEARLRCSPMKGHSHVYWYRQLPEEGLKFMVYLQKENIIDESGMPKERFSAEFPKEGPSILRIQQVVRGDSAAYFCASSPTSGGETQYFGPGTRLLVL.

CDR3 coding DNA: TGTGCCAGCAGCTCCTTACAGGGTAATGAGCAGTTCTTC. It specifies CASSSLQGNEQFF. This rearrangement joins TRBV5-6 to TRBJ2-1, with D possibly being TRBD1 (6 bases). Between the trimmed V and J ends, which lost 3 bases and 7 bases, there was a span of 11 bases. CDR3 length: 13 residues. Germline V CDR1 and CDR2: SGHDT, YYEEEE.

This chain connects TRBV28 to TRBJ2-3, with D unresolved. The CDR3 is 15 amino acids. V lost 4 bases, J lost 2 bases, and 13 bases lay in between. Germline values: CDR1 MDHEN, CDR2 SYDVKM. CDR3 sequence reads: CASSSPTRVTDTQYF. CDR3 bases: TGTGCCAGCAGTTCCCCCACGCGAGTCACAGATACGCAGTATTTT.

The CDR3 loop reads CASKTPGAQPEAFF. CDR3 coding DNA: TGTGCCAGCAAGACCCCAGGGGCCCAACCTGAAGCTTTCTTT. The V call is TRBV28, the J call TRBJ1-1, with D maybe TRBD1 (6 bases). V lost 7 bases and J lost 6, with 18 bases in between. This CDR3 has 14 amino acids. Looked up from germline, CDR1 is MDHEN and CDR2 is SYDVKM.

The rearrangement uses TRBV28 and TRBJ1-6, with D hard to call. The CDR3 has 14 amino acids. The V gene lost 3 bases and the J gene lost 4 bases, with 7 bases spanning the gap. CDR1 MDHEN and CDR2 SYDVKM come from the germline V gene. The CDR3 protein is CASSFGQYNSPLHF. The CDR3 nucleotides are TGTGCCAGCAGTTTTGGGCAGTATAATTCACCCCTCCACTTT.

The chain joins TRBV19 to TRBJ2-5, with 10 bases lining up with TRBD1. The end of the DNA aligns better with TRBJ2-7, so the J call may be wrong. Germline V gene lookup returns CDR1 LNHDA and CDR2 SQIVND (reference sequence). The CDR3 loop spans 15 amino acids. The CDR3 DNA reads as TGTGCCAGTAGTATTGGGACAGGGGTTAGAGGCGAGCAGTACTTC. Protein sequence: CASSIGTGVRGEQYF.

The chain recombines TRBV7-9 with TRBJ1-2, with TRBD1 identical over 7 bases. From germline, CDR1 is SEHNR and CDR2 FQNEAQ (reference sequence). There are 15 residues in the CDR3. V lost 1 base, J lost 2 bases, and 4 bases stayed unmatched. CDR3 loop: CASSLVEGANYGYTF. As DNA, the CDR3 is TGTGCCAGCAGCTTAGTCGAGGGGGCCAACTATGGCTACACCTTC.

The chain uses TRBV10-2 and TRBJ1-1, with D unclear. V was cut by 7 bases and J by 4 bases, with 10 bases left in between. This CDR3 is 12 amino acids long. The V gene's germline CDR1 is WSHSY and CDR2 SAAADI. This CDR3 reads CASTDRVTEAFF. As DNA, the CDR3 is TGCGCCAGCACTGATCGGGTCACTGAAGCTTTCTTT.

This clone has more than one count but fewer than ten. This chain joins TRBV4-3 and TRBJ1-2, with 12 bases lining up with TRBD1. Germline loops: CDR1 LGHNA, CDR2 YSLEER. V lost 4 bases to trimming and J lost 3 bases; unmatched junction nucleotides: 9. The CDR3 extends over 17 amino acids. CDR3 sequence (DNA): TGCGCCAGCAGCCGCGGGACAGGGGGCGTATATGACTATGGCTACACCTTC. Its protein is CASSRGTGGVYDYGYTF.